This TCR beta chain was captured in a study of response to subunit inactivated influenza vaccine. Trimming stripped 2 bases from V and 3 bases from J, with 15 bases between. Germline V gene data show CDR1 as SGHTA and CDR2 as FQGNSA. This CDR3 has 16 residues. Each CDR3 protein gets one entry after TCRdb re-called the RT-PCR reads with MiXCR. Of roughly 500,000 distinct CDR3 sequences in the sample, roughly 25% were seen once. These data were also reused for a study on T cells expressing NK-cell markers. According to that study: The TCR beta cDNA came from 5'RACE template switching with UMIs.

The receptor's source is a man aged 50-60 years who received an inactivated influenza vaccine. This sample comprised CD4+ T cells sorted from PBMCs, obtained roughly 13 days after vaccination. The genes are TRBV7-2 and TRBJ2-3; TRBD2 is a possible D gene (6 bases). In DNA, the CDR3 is TGTGCCAGCAGCTTACGAGCTCGGGCGGGGACAGATACGCAGTATTTT. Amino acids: CASSLRARAGTDTQYF.